This is a list of T cell receptor beta chains from one sample in a study of T cells in Graves' hyperthyroidism and ophthalmopathy. TCRdb re-analysed the multiplex PCR reads in MiXCR, keeping a single row per CDR3 protein. The sample yields 600,000 to 700,000 distinct CDR3 sequences, roughly 15% seen once. The sequenced material came from blood. These receptor sequences come from a woman between 35 and 50 years old with Graves' ophthalmopathy. Both conserved end residues are part of each CDR3.

CDR3 protein: CASSFWTGGRNTGELFF
V gene: TRBV12-3/TRBV12-4

CDR3 protein: CASSEGASTVLSYEQYF
V gene: TRBV6-1

CDR3 protein: CASSLASQNNSPLHF
V gene: TRBV12-3/TRBV12-4

CDR3 protein: CASSPSEGSNYGYTF
V gene: TRBV18

CDR3 protein: CASSEGTSGGEETQYF
V gene: TRBV2

CDR3 protein: CASIGHHSYEQYF
V gene: TRBV6-1

CDR3 protein: CASSVQRGTGELFF
V gene: TRBV2

CDR3 protein: CAWGRTGPITEAFF
V gene: TRBV30

CDR3 protein: CASSFRTGGWSGELFF
V gene: TRBV12-3/TRBV12-4

CDR3 protein: CASSFLAGGPVGETQYF
V gene: TRBV7-6

CDR3 protein: CAISESGGRANEQFF
V gene: TRBV10-3

CDR3 protein: CASGDTDYEQYF
V gene: TRBV19

CDR3 protein: CASSMDTTGANYGYTF
V gene: TRBV19

CDR3 protein: CASSTRPDSGNTIYF
V gene: TRBV6-1

CDR3 protein: CASSLGLAAILQYF
V gene: TRBV11-2

CDR3 protein: CASSSPAGTGNTEAFF
V gene: TRBV11-1

CDR3 protein: CAWSVQGQTQYF
V gene: TRBV30

CDR3 protein: CASSPRAGLNTGELFF
V gene: TRBV9

CDR3 protein: CSVESGPGGYTF
V gene: TRBV29-1

CDR3 protein: CATRLAGVDTQYF
V gene: TRBV15

CDR3 protein: CSVRQGGRTGELFF
V gene: TRBV29-1

CDR3 protein: CSASSFRVGFSYEQYF
V gene: TRBV20-1

CDR3 protein: CASSPRGRAYGYTF
V gene: TRBV7-2